Listed below are T cell receptor beta chains from one sample, sequenced in a study of cytomegalovirus exposure and HLA in healthy donors. Assay used: immunoSEQ multiplex PCR; TCRdb lists only in-frame clones, some missing. The table shows about 130,000 clones, with over 60% occurring only once. Sequencing input: PBMCs. The receptors originated from a female donor in good health and CMV-seronegative. CDR3s include the opening cysteine and the closing phenylalanine or tryptophan. A D gene is named only where the DNA matches it firmly. Where a row states a size, it is once, few, many or the class of an expanded clone; other rows omit it.

cdr3_length j_call d_call v_call clone_size cdr3_nt cdr3_aa
16 TRBJ2-7 TRBD2 TRBV6-1 few TGTGCCAGCAGTGTACTAGCGGGAGGCCCTCCCTACGAGCAGTACTTC CASSVLAGGPPYEQYF
14 TRBJ2-3 - TRBV2 - TGTGCCAGCAGGGGGGCGGAGAGCACAGATACGCAGTATTTT CASRGAESTDTQYF
15 TRBJ2-2 TRBD1 TRBV5-1 - TGCGCCAGCAGCTGGGGACAGGGAGGCACCGGGGAGCTGTTTTTT CASSWGQGGTGELFF
14 TRBJ2-4 TRBD1 TRBV28 few TGTGCCAGCAGTGACAGGGGTGCTATAAACAGTCAGTACTTC CASSDRGAINSQYF
15 TRBJ1-2 - TRBV5-1 - TGCGCCAGCAGCCCAGGACAGTTAGCTAACTATGGCTACACCTTC CASSPGQLANYGYTF
14 TRBJ2-5 TRBD2 TRBV29-1 - TGCAGCGTTACCGCGGGAGGAATGTGGGGGACCCAGTACTTC CSVTAGGMWGTQYF
13 TRBJ1-2 - TRBV19 - TGTGCCACCCACCTCCGGGGAACCTATGGCTACACCTTC CATHLRGTYGYTF
17 TRBJ2-1 TRBD2 TRBV11-2 - TGTGCCAGCAGCTTAGATTCTCGGCGGGGGACGGGAAATGAGCAGTTCTTC CASSLDSRRGTGNEQFF
17 TRBJ2-3 TRBD1 TRBV5-1 - TGCGCCAGCAGCTCCGGGACAGGGGGCGGATTGACAGATACGCAGTATTTT CASSSGTGGGLTDTQYF
14 TRBJ2-5 - TRBV25-1 few TGTGCCAGCAGTGAAGCGGGGGCCCAAGAGACCCAGTACTTC CASSEAGAQETQYF
14 TRBJ2-7 TRBD1 TRBV5-1 - TGCGCCAGCAGCTTAGCGCCAGGGGGCTACGAGCAGTACTTC CASSLAPGGYEQYF
14 TRBJ1-1 - TRBV7-3 - TGTGCCAGCAGCTTCATACACGGGGACACTGAAGCTTTCTTT CASSFIHGDTEAFF
17 TRBJ1-1 TRBD1 TRBV4-1 - TGCGCCAGCAGCCAAGTTACAGGGGGCCCAATGAACACTGAAGCTTTCTTT CASSQVTGGPMNTEAFF
14 TRBJ2-7 - TRBV2 - TGTGCCAGCACCAAGGAAGGGAGTCAGCACGAGCAGTACTTC CASTKEGSQHEQYF
15 TRBJ1-1 - TRBV7-9 - TGTGCCAGCAGCTTAGAGGTCTCAGGAGGGCCTAAAGCTTTCTTT CASSLEVSGGPKAFF
13 TRBJ1-1 TRBD1 TRBV18 - TGTGCCAGCAAAGGCGACAGGGGGCGTGTAGCTTTCTTT CASKGDRGRVAFF
15 TRBJ2-5 TRBD1 TRBV15 - TGTGCCACCAGCAGAGATCGAGGGGGCCAGGAGACCCAGTACTTC CATSRDRGGQETQYF
14 TRBJ1-2 TRBD1 TRBV6-7 few TGTGCCAGCAGTTGTCGGACAGGGACCGGAGGCTACACCTTC CASSCRTGTGGYTF
14 TRBJ2-1 TRBD2 TRBV28 - TGTGCCAGCAGTTTAGCGGGGACTAACAATGAGCAGTTCTTC CASSLAGTNNEQFF
15 TRBJ1-2 TRBD1 TRBV2 once TGTGCCAGCAAACCCGGACAGGGCAATAACTATGGCTACACCTTC CASKPGQGNNYGYTF
16 TRBJ1-1 TRBD1 TRBV7-3 - TGTGCCAGCAGCTTACAGCGGCACACAGGGGGCGAGAGAGCTTTCTTT CASSLQRHTGGERAFF
16 TRBJ2-1 - TRBV4-2 few TGTGCCAGCAGCCAAAAACTAGCAGTAAGGGGCAATGAGCAGTTCTTC CASSQKLAVRGNEQFF
14 TRBJ1-1 TRBD1 TRBV7-9 - TGTGCCAGCAGCCCCTGGACAGGGAGCACTGAAGCTTTCTTT CASSPWTGSTEAFF
14 TRBJ1-2 TRBD1 TRBV7-9 - TGTGCCAGCAGCTTAGGGACAACAGGGGATGGCTACACCTTC CASSLGTTGDGYTF
14 TRBJ1-1 - TRBV19 - TGTGCCAGTAGTATTGGGGGCGTGAACACTGAAGCTTTCTTT CASSIGGVNTEAFF
14 TRBJ2-5 - TRBV30 - TGTGCCTGGAGTAGGGGGGGCTTTCAAGAGACCCAGTACTTC CAWSRGGFQETQYF
13 TRBJ2-3 TRBD2 TRBV2 - TGTGCCGGCAGGCGGGGGAGCACAGATACGCAGTATTTT CAGRRGSTDTQYF
16 TRBJ2-7 TRBD2 TRBV11-2 - TGTGCCAGCAGCTTAGATAGACTAGCGGGTACCTACGAGCAGTACTTC CASSLDRLAGTYEQYF
13 TRBJ2-1 TRBD2 TRBV6-4 - TGTGCCAGCAGGGGGGTGCGGGGGAGTGAGCAGTTCTTC CASRGVRGSEQFF
14 TRBJ2-3 TRBD1 TRBV5-4 - TGTGCCAGCAGCTCCCCGGGACAGGGCCGTACGCAGTATTTT CASSSPGQGRTQYF
14 TRBJ1-6 - TRBV30 - TGTGCCTGGAGTTCGGAGCCTCATAATTCACCCCTCCACTTT CAWSSEPHNSPLHF
17 TRBJ2-7 - TRBV18 once TGTGCCAGCTCACCATCCCCGGTGAGGACAGCGAACTACGAGCAGTACTTC CASSPSPVRTANYEQYF
15 TRBJ1-2 TRBD1 TRBV7-9 - TGTTCCAGCAGCCTCCGGGACAGGGGCAACTATGGCTACACCTTC CSSSLRDRGNYGYTF
13 TRBJ1-2 - TRBV5-6 - TGTGCCAGCAGTCACACAGTTAACTATGGCTACACCTTC CASSHTVNYGYTF
15 TRBJ2-3 - TRBV19 - TGTGCCAGTAGTAGATGGCAGGGGATATCAGATACGCAGTATTTT CASSRWQGISDTQYF
13 TRBJ2-1 - TRBV29-1 - TGCAGCGTGGTGAGGACAGTTGTAGTTGAGCAGTTCTTC CSVVRTVVVEQFF
17 TRBJ2-1 TRBD2 TRBV11-2 - TGTGCCAGCAGCTTATTAGCCTACTTTCTAGCGGGAGAAGAGCAGTTCTTC CASSLLAYFLAGEEQFF
14 TRBJ1-1 TRBD1 TRBV9 - TGTGCCAGCAGTCGTGCGGGACAGAGAACTGAAGCTTTCTTT CASSRAGQRTEAFF
14 TRBJ1-3 - TRBV28 - TGTGCCAGCAGTTTAGGGAGCTCTGGAAACACCATATATTTT CASSLGSSGNTIYF
12 TRBJ2-3 - TRBV30 - TGTGCCTGGGGCCGTAGCACAGATACGCAGTATTTT CAWGRSTDTQYF
14 TRBJ1-5 - TRBV15 - TGTGCCACCAGCGCCCGGGGGGGCAATCAGCCCCAGCATTTT CATSARGGNQPQHF
15 TRBJ2-7 TRBD2 TRBV4-1 - TGCGCCAGCAGCCAGAGGACTAGCGGGACCTACGAGCAGTACTTC CASSQRTSGTYEQYF
14 TRBJ1-1 - TRBV11-2 - TGTGCCAGCACCGTCCGGGTCCTGGGCACTGAAGCTTTCTTT CASTVRVLGTEAFF
15 TRBJ2-7 TRBD2 TRBV19 - TGTGCCAGTAGGGCCCAAGGAGCGGGAGTGTTCGAGCAGTACTTC CASRAQGAGVFEQYF
18 TRBJ1-2 TRBD1 TRBV7-9 - TGTGCCAGCAGCTTAGCACAGGCCCGGACAGGCGAAAACTATGGCTACACCTTC CASSLAQARTGENYGYTF
11 TRBJ2-5 - TRBV7-9 few TGTGCCAGCAGCTCCCCGGAGACCCAGTACTTC CASSSPETQYF
12 TRBJ2-4 - TRBV6-1 - TGTGCCAGCAGTGAAGTAGCTTGGTGGAAGTACTTC CASSEVAWWKYF
14 TRBJ1-1 - TRBV30 once TGTGCCTGGAGGGCCAGGAGGGCTGCGGCTGAAGCTTTCTTT CAWRARRAAAEAFF
13 TRBJ2-5 - TRBV7-9 - TGTGCCAGCAGCGATAAAACCCAACGGGCCCAGTACTTC CASSDKTQRAQYF
16 TRBJ2-1 TRBD2 TRBV5-1 - TGCGCCAGCAGCTCCGGGACTAGCGGGTTCTACAATGAGCAGTTCTTC CASSSGTSGFYNEQFF
15 TRBJ2-3 TRBD2 TRBV28 - TGTGCCAGCTCCCGACTAGCGGTGAGCACAGATACGCAGTATTTT CASSRLAVSTDTQYF